The 7 T cell receptor beta chains listed next were all sequenced from one sample in a study of T cells in Graves' hyperthyroidism and ophthalmopathy. Amplification targeted TCR beta CDR3 regions from RNA transcripts. A first-round RT-PCR of the TCR CDR3 used the HTBI primer set. Using its own MiXCR run on the multiplex PCR reads, TCRdb lists one record per CDR3 protein. The sample consists of hundreds of thousands of distinct CDR3 sequences, roughly 14% of them appearing once. The specimen sequenced was blood. The source of these receptors is a man between 18 and 35 years old with Graves' ophthalmopathy.

This clonotype was detected many times. The chain recombines TRBV5-1 with TRBJ2-7, with 9 bases aligning to TRBD1. This CDR3 has 15 residues. Germline-derived CDR1 and CDR2 are SGHRS and YFSETQ. Trimming at V came to 4 bases and at J to 3 bases, leaving 8 bases not matched to a gene. The DNA of the CDR3 is TGCGCCAGCAGCCTTTTACAGGGGGCTGGCTACGAGCAGTACTTC. Its protein product is CASSLLQGAGYEQYF. The complete variable domain, with remaining parts taken from reference TRBV5-1 and TRBJ2-7, reads KAGVTQTPRYLIKTRGQQVTLSCSPISGHRSVSWYQQTPGQGLQFLFEYFSETQRNKGNFPGRFSGRQFSNSRSEMNVSTLELGDSALYLCASSLLQGAGYEQYFGPGTRLTVT.

The chain has TRBV18 and TRBJ2-7; 12 positions match TRBD1. Trimming removed 4 bases from V and 5 bases from J; junction bases left unmatched: 9. Germline assignment: CDR1 KGHSH and CDR2 LQKENI. The CDR3 is made up of 16 amino acids. CDR3 nucleotide sequence: TGTGCCAGCTCACAAAGGGGACAGGGGGCTTTCGACGAGCAGTACTTC. Encoded protein: CASSQRGQGAFDEQYF.

Regarding this clonotype: A much bigger clone sits one base away, suggesting this may be a read error. The chain recombines TRBV12-3 or TRBV12-4 with TRBJ2-1; D is unclear. This CDR3 is 15 amino acids long. CDR3 amino acids: CASRPSVGSYNAQFF. CDR3 in DNA: TGTGCCAGCAGACCTAGTGTGGGCTCCTACAATGCGCAGTTCTTC.

The gene calls are TRBV6-4 and TRBJ2-3, with no clear D. V lost 8 bases and J 1 base, leaving 22 bases between the germline ends. Germline values: CDR1 MRHNA, CDR2 SNTAGT. The CDR3 sequence is 17 residues long. The CDR3 DNA follows: TGTGCCAGCTCCCTTCTTTGCTCCCGGTCGGGCACAGATACGCAGTATTTT. As protein: CASSLLCSRSGTDTQYF.

This clonotype was picked up many times. V gene TRBV12-5 combines with J gene TRBJ2-3; 12 bases match TRBD2. The CDR3 totals 14 residues. Germline CDR1 and CDR2: LGHNT and FRNRAP. Trimming took 6 bases from V and 6 from J; bases not matched to a gene: 4. Written as DNA, the CDR3 is TGTGCTAGTGGGCGGACTAGCGGGATGGATACGCAGTATTTT. Protein product: CASGRTSGMDTQYF.

The gene calls are TRBV12-3 or TRBV12-4 and TRBJ2-6; D may be TRBD1 (5 bases). The V end lost 5 bases, the J end lost 0 bases, and 14 bases lay between the germline ends. This CDR3 region has 17 residues. In DNA form, the CDR3 reads TGTGCCAGCAGTCGGACGGACATAGGCTCTGGGGCCAACGTCCTGACTTTC. Translated, it gives CASSRTDIGSGANVLTF.

This clonotype was picked up a small number of times. The V and J genes are TRBV27 and TRBJ2-7; 10 bases are shared with TRBD1. CDR1 is MNHEY, CDR2 SMNVEV, per germline (reference sequence). V lost 5 bases, J lost 3 bases, and 7 bases stayed unmatched. The CDR3 length is 15 residues. Here the CDR3 reads CASSLTGTGDYEQYF. CDR3 nucleotides: TGTGCCAGCAGTCTTACCGGGACAGGGGACTACGAGCAGTACTTC.